The 26 T cell receptor beta chains presented below share a single source sample, sequenced in a study of CD8 T cells in Susac syndrome. Reverse transcription of about 0.45 to 1 ug RNA used random hexamers. MiXCR, applied by TCRdb to the immunoSEQ multiplex PCR reads, yields one record per CDR3 protein. The sample has 140,000 or so distinct CDR3 sequences; approximately 95% are singletons. The specimen sequenced was CD4+ T cells from PBMCs. These receptors all come from a human donor with multiple sclerosis.

The CDR3 region has the DNA TGTGCCAGCAGCCACAGGGAGAGCTCCTACGAGCAGTACTTC. Protein sequence: CASSHRESSYEQYF. The rearrangement joins TRBV7-8 to TRBJ2-7, with D possibly matching TRBD1 (6 bases). The germline V gene has CDR1 SGHVS and CDR2 FQNEAQ. The CDR3 is 14 amino acids. The V gene lost 5 bases and the J gene lost 0 bases, with 11 bases spanning the gap.

The V call is TRBV20-1, the J call TRBJ2-1; D possibly corresponds to TRBD2 (6 bases). Germline CDR1 is DFQATT and CDR2 is SNEGSKA (reference sequence). V was cut by 5 bases and J by 7 bases, with 18 bases left in between. The CDR3 spans 14 residues. The CDR3: CSAVKPGLDNEQFF. As DNA, the CDR3 is TGCAGTGCTGTAAAGCCGGGACTTGATAATGAGCAGTTCTTC.

The chain links TRBV6-5 to TRBJ2-1, with D unresolved. Germline V gene data show CDR1 as MNHEY and CDR2 as SVGAGI. V was shortened by 0 bases and J by 5 bases, with 17 bases between the two germline ends. The CDR3 sequence is 17 residues long. CDR3 region: CASSYSNLTENNNEQFF. The CDR3, as DNA: TGTGCCAGCAGTTACTCAAACCTGACTGAGAACAACAATGAGCAGTTCTTC.

The rearrangement links TRBV20-1 to TRBJ2-7; D is unclear. CDR1 is DFQATT, CDR2 SNEGSKA, per germline (reference sequence). The V end was cut by 3 bases, the J end by 4 bases, with 10 bases between. This CDR3 comprises 12 residues. The CDR3 nucleotides read TGCAGTGCTAGCCGCGGTGGTTACGAGCAGTACTTC. It is translated as CSASRGGYEQYF.

The chain uses TRBV12-3 or TRBV12-4 and TRBJ2-7, with a weak D call TRBD1 (6 bases). The ends were cut back, 6 bases at V and 0 bases at J, with 18 bases in the middle. The CDR3 consists of 16 residues. The CDR3 loop is CASSPRQADFSYEQYF. The CDR3 bases are TGTGCCAGCAGCCCAAGACAGGCGGACTTCTCCTACGAGCAGTACTTC.

The rearrangement links TRBV29-1 to TRBJ2-6; 14 positions match TRBD2. Germline V gives CDR1 SQVTM, CDR2 ANQGSEA. The CDR3 consists of 18 residues. J gave up 0 bases and V 6 bases, and 7 bases lay outside the gene matches. DNA of the CDR3: TGCAGCGTCGACGGGACTAGCGGGAGCCTCTCTGGGGCCAACGTCCTGACTTTC. Amino acids: CSVDGTSGSLSGANVLTF.

This clonotype was seen once. The CDR3 spells CASSPGRNNSPLHF. CDR3 bases: TGTGCCAGCAGCCCCGGGAGGAATAATTCACCCCTCCACTTT. This chain links TRBV3-1 with TRBJ1-6; D remains ambiguous. V was cut by 4 bases and J by 5 bases, with 9 bases left in between. CDR1 and CDR2 from the germline V gene are LGHDT and YNNKEL (reference sequence). This CDR3 region has 14 residues.

The chain uses TRBV3-1 and TRBJ2-7; D uncertain. Germline values: CDR1 LGHDT, CDR2 YNNKEL (reference sequence). There are 11 residues in the CDR3. V lost 8 bases and J lost 2, with 7 bases in between. CDR3 protein: CASGAAYEQYF. DNA for the CDR3: TGTGCCAGCGGTGCCGCCTACGAGCAGTACTTC.

The chain uses TRBV9 and TRBJ1-5; TRBD1 aligns across 9 bases. The junction had 3 bases not matched to a gene; V was cut back by 6 bases and J by 5 bases. Looked up from germline, CDR1 is SGDLS and CDR2 is YYNGEE. The CDR3 covers 13 residues. In nucleotides, the CDR3 is TGTGCCAGCATACGACAGGGGGATCAGCCCCAGCATTTT. It encodes CASIRQGDQPQHF.

This clonotype is a singleton in its sample. An end of the junction does not agree with germline; a read error may underlie this. The chain has TRBV30 and TRBJ2-3; D unresolved. The CDR3 has 12 amino acids. Germline V gene sequence: CDR1 GTSNPN, CDR2 SVGIG (reference sequence). This CDR3 reads CARSDSTDTQYF. CDR3 nucleotides: TGTGCCCGGAGTGACAGCACAGATACGCAGTATTTT.

This clonotype appeared a single time. The chain uses TRBV12-3 or TRBV12-4 and TRBJ1-2; D is unresolved. The CDR3 runs 13 residues. V dropped 5 bases and J dropped 1 base, with 8 bases sitting between them. The CDR3 nucleotides are TGTGCCAGCAGTCATTCAGATAACTATGGCTACACCTTC. It specifies CASSHSDNYGYTF.

This chain connects TRBV28 to TRBJ1-1; D is perhaps TRBD1 (5 bases). Germline CDR1 and CDR2: MDHEN and SYDVKM. The CDR3 loop spans 14 amino acids. Trimming pared 6 bases from V and 1 base from J, leaving 12 bases between. The CDR3 loop is CASSPGTENTEAFF. The DNA of the CDR3 is TGTGCCAGCAGCCCGGGGACGGAGAACACTGAAGCTTTCTTT.

The chain uses TRBV9 and TRBJ2-2; D not certain. Germline V lookup: CDR1 SGDLS, CDR2 YYNGEE. V shed 2 bases and J shed 4 bases, with 12 bases lying between them. The length of the CDR3 is 15 residues. CDR3 DNA sequence: TGTGCCAGCAGCGTCCTCGAATCGCTCACCGGGGAGCTGTTTTTT. Translation: CASSVLESLTGELFF.

CDR3 protein: CSAPIPGQGRITEAFF. CDR3 bases: TGCAGTGCGCCGATCCCGGGACAGGGTAGGATAACTGAAGCTTTCTTT. The chain is built from TRBV20-1 and TRBJ1-1, with 9 bases matching TRBD1. The germline gives CDR1 DFQATT, CDR2 SNEGSKA (reference sequence). V was pared by 6 bases and J by 5 bases, with 16 bases of the junction left unmatched. The CDR3 runs to 16 residues.

This chain uses TRBV12-3 or TRBV12-4 with TRBJ2-6; a possible D gene is TRBD1 (6 bases). Deletions cut 6 bases from V and 0 bases from J, with 9 bases between. The CDR3 covers 15 residues. CDR3 DNA sequence: TGTGCCAGCAGCAGGGACACCTCTGGGGCCAACGTCCTGACTTTC. Encoded protein: CASSRDTSGANVLTF.

The rearrangement uses TRBV30 and TRBJ1-5; 7 bases map to TRBD1. Germline-derived CDR1 and CDR2 are GTSNPN and SVGIG (reference sequence). V was pared by 2 bases and J by 1 base, with 5 bases of the junction left unmatched. The CDR3 is 15 amino acids. The CDR3 region has the DNA TGTGCCTGGAGTTGGGGGGACAGCAGCAATCAGCCCCAGCATTTT. As protein: CAWSWGDSSNQPQHF.

The chain employs TRBV3-1 and TRBJ1-1; 9 bases align to TRBD1. This CDR3 comprises 16 residues. CDR1 is LGHDT, CDR2 YNNKEL, per germline (reference sequence). Losses at the gene ends were 3 bases for V and 0 bases for J; bases not matched to a gene: 5. The CDR3 DNA follows: TGTGCCAGCAGCCAGGGACAGGGACTCCTGAACACTGAAGCTTTCTTT. Translating gives CASSQGQGLLNTEAFF.

The gene calls are TRBV6-6 and TRBJ2-7, with TRBD2 matching 8 bases. The trim removed 7 bases at V and 4 bases at J, leaving 3 bases unmatched. The CDR3 covers 12 residues. Looked up from germline, CDR1 is MNHNY and CDR2 is SVGAGI (reference sequence). The CDR3 is CASTSGGYEQYF. Written as DNA, the CDR3 is TGTGCCAGCACCTCGGGGGGGTACGAGCAGTACTTC.

This clonotype has just a few counts. This chain joins TRBV6-5 and TRBJ1-6, with TRBD1 matching 7 bases. CDR3 length: 14 residues. V shed 6 bases and J 9 bases; nucleotides not matched to a gene: 8. Germline values: CDR1 MNHEY, CDR2 SVGAGI. The CDR3 DNA reads TGTGCCAGCAGGAGGGACAGTTCTTCTTCACCCCTCCACTTT. It yields the protein CASRRDSSSSPLHF.

The chain employs TRBV6-1 and TRBJ2-3, with D unclear. Looked up from germline, CDR1 is MNHNS and CDR2 is SASEGT. The CDR3 totals 12 residues. The V end lost 3 bases, the J end lost 2 bases, and 3 bases lay between the germline ends. The CDR3 sequence: CASSEDTDTQYF. Written as DNA, the CDR3 is TGTGCCAGCAGTGAGGACACAGATACGCAGTATTTT.

The V call is TRBV20-1, the J call TRBJ2-7; D perhaps matches TRBD1 (6 bases). The CDR3 is made up of 15 amino acids. Germline V gene sequence: CDR1 DFQATT, CDR2 SNEGSKA (reference sequence). The V end lost 0 bases, the J end lost 9 bases, and 21 bases lay between the germline ends. This chain's CDR3 is CSARDITGGGYRQYF. CDR3 sequence (DNA): TGCAGTGCTAGAGATATTACTGGGGGCGGGTACAGGCAGTACTTC.

V gene TRBV25-1 combines with J gene TRBJ2-5; either TRBD1 or TRBD2 may supply D (6 bases each). V dropped 2 bases and J dropped 5 bases, with 12 bases sitting between them. Germline V gene data show CDR1 as MGHDK and CDR2 as SYGVNS. The CDR3 runs 14 residues. The CDR3 loop is CASSERGGIETQYF. CDR3 DNA: TGTGCCAGCAGTGAAAGAGGGGGGATCGAGACCCAGTACTTC.

The rearrangement uses TRBV7-8 and TRBJ2-7; D is perhaps TRBD1 (5 bases). The V and J ends lost 5 bases and 2 bases respectively, with 13 bases between them. Germline CDR1 and CDR2: SGHVS and FQNEAQ. The CDR3 covers 14 residues. The CDR3 DNA is TGTGCCAGCAGCCTTCGAGACAGTCCCTACGAGCAGTACTTC. Translation: CASSLRDSPYEQYF.

The chain employs TRBV7-9 and TRBJ2-1; no reliable D call. Looked up from germline, CDR1 is SEHNR and CDR2 is FQNEAQ (reference sequence). CDR3 size: 15 residues. V was trimmed by 2 bases and J by 6 bases, leaving 14 bases between them. The CDR3 is CASSLHDTLSNEQFF. The CDR3 coding sequence is TGTGCCAGCAGCTTACACGACACCCTGAGCAATGAGCAGTTCTTC.

This sequence joins TRBV27 and TRBJ2-5, with a possible D match to TRBD1 (6 bases). CDR3 length: 14 amino acids. Per the germline V gene, CDR1 is MNHEY and CDR2 is SMNVEV (reference sequence). Deletions cut 6 bases from V and 7 bases from J, with 18 bases between. The DNA of the CDR3 is TGTGCCAGCAGCTCAACAGGGCTTGTAGGGACCCAGTACTTC. Translated: CASSSTGLVGTQYF.

The rearrangement links TRBV9 to TRBJ1-2, with 9 bases fitting TRBD1. This CDR3 region has 14 residues. V was pared by 2 bases and J by 8 bases, with 7 bases of the junction left unmatched. The germline CDR1 and CDR2 sequences are SGDLS and YYNGEE. CDR3 protein: CASSVRDRASGYTF. As DNA, the CDR3 is TGTGCCAGCAGCGTCCGGGACAGGGCCTCCGGCTACACCTTC.